This TCR beta chain was observed in a study of metastatic and nonmetastatic thyroid tumors. Study conclusions and caveats: According to reports, the diversity of TCR beta was significantly higher in malignant thyroid tumors than in benign nodules, and this held in both blood and tumor samples.

The entire patient cohort was treatment-naive prior to thyroid surgery. Source study methods: What underpinned the distant-metastasis classifier for papillary thyroid cancer was the set of CDR3 differences across clinicopathological groups. TCRdb reanalyzed the PCR reads with MiXCR. V and J calls and clone size were set by TCRdb, not the authors. The sample contains about 40,000 clones, 18% of which appear only once. This clone was found many times. The antigen remains undetermined. This CDR3 comprises 16 residues. The V segment lost 4 bases and the J segment 4 bases; nucleotides outside the gene matches: 8. Germline V gene sequence: CDR1 MGHRA, CDR2 YSYEKL.

Sequenced input: tumor tissue. The source is a female donor with papillary thyroid cancer or a benign thyroid nodule (not recorded which). Some clones in this sample may be carry-over from other donors' samples. J is TRBJ2-5 and V is TRBV4-1; 11 bases match TRBD2. The CDR3 protein is CASSPDTSGSGETQYF. The CDR3 DNA reads as TGCGCCAGCAGCCCGGACACTAGCGGGAGCGGAGAGACCCAGTACTTC.